This TCR beta chain was obtained from a study of blood T cells in healthy people across ages. About the research overall: When template switching was applied, about one barcoded beta molecule was captured per two T cells. Study-level findings and limits: Roughly linear declines in TCR beta diversity per million T cells occurred with age.

The CDR3 has 13 residues. The V end was cut by 5 bases, the J end by 11 bases, with 18 bases between. Regarding this clonotype: Antigen specificity is unknown.

Primers used in a second PCR of about 7 to 12 cycles were a sample-barcoded 5' primer and a J-beta primer mix. Every single cDNA molecule received a tag from a template-switch adaptor with 12 random nucleotides. TCRdb itself ran the 5' RACE reads through MiXCR, one entry per CDR3 protein. The sample records 1.5 million or so distinct CDR3 sequences, roughly 40% being singletons. The sample consisted of blood. V usage is TRBV12-3 or TRBV12-4 and J usage is TRBJ2-5; D not resolved. The TCR sequence derives from a young woman in good health. CDR3 DNA sequence: TGTGCCAGCAGTAGTGACACGTCGGATGAGCAGTACTTC. It encodes CASSSDTSDEQYF.